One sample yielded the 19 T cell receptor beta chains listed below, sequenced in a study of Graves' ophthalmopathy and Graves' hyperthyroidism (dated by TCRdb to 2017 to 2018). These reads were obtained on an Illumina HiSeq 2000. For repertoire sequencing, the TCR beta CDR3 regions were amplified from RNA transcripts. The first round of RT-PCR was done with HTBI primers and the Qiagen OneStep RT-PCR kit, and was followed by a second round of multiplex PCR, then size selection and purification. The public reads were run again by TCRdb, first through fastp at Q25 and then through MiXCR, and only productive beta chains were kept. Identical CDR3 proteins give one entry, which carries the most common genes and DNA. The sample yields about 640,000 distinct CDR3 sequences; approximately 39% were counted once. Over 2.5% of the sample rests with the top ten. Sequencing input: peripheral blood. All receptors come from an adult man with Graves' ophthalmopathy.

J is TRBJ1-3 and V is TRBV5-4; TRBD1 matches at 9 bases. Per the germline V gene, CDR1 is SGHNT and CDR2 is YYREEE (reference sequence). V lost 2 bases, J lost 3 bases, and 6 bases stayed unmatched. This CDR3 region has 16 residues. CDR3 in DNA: TGTGCCAGCAGCTTAACACAGGGGGCGCTTGGAAACACCATATATTTT. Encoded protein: CASSLTQGALGNTIYF.

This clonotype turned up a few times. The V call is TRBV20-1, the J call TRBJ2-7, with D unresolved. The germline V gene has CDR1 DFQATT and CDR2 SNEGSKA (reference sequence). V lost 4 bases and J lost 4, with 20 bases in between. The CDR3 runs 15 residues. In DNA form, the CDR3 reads TGCAGTGCTATAGAGACCGGGCTAGGGCCGTACGAGCAGTACTTC. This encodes CSAIETGLGPYEQYF.

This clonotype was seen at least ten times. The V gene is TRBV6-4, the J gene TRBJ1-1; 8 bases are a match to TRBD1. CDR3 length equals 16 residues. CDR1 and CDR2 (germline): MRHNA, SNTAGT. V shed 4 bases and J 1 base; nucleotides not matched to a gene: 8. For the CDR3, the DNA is TGTGCCAGCAGTGGGACAGGGTCAATCGCGAACACTGAAGCTTTCTTT. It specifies CASSGTGSIANTEAFF.

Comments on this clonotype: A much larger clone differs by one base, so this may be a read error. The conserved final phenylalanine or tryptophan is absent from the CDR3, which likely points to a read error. The CDR3 nucleotides are TGTGCCAGCACCGACAGGGGGCTACTTGGAAGCAATCAGCCCCAGCATCTT. As protein: CASTDRGLLGSNQPQHL. The chain links TRBV16 to TRBJ1-5; 10 nucleotides match TRBD1. The germline V gene encodes CDR1 KGHSY and CDR2 FQNENV. The CDR3 sequence is 17 residues long. V was pared by 7 bases and J by 1 base, with 10 bases of the junction left unmatched.

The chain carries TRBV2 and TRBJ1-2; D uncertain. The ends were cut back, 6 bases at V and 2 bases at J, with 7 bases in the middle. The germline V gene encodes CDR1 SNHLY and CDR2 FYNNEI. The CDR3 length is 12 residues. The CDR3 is CASSRSNYGYTF. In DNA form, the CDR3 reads TGTGCCAGCAGCCGGTCCAACTATGGCTACACCTTC.

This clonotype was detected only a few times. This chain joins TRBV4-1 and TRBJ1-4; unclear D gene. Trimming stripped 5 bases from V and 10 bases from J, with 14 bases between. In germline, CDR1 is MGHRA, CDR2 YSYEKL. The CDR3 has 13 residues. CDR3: CASSALSDGKLFF. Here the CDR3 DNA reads TGCGCCAGCAGCGCGCTGTCGGACGGAAAACTGTTTTTT.

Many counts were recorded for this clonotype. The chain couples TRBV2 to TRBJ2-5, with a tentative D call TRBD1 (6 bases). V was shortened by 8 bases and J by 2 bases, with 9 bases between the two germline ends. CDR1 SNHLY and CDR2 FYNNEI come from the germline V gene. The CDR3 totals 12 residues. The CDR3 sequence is CASGTTQETQYF. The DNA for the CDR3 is TGTGCCAGCGGGACAACACAAGAGACCCAGTACTTC.

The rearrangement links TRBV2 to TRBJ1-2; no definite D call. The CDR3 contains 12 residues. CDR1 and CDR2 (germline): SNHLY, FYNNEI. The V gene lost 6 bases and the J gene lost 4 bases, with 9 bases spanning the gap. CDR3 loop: CASSNRGYGYTF. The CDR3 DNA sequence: TGTGCCAGCAGCAACCGGGGCTATGGCTACACCTTC.

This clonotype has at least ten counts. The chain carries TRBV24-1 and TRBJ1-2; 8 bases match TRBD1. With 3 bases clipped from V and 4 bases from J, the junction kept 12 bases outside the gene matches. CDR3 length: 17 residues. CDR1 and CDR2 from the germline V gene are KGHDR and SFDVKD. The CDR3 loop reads CATSDPTSRQGSYGYTF. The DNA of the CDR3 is TGTGCCACCAGTGATCCCACATCCCGACAGGGGAGCTATGGCTACACCTTC.

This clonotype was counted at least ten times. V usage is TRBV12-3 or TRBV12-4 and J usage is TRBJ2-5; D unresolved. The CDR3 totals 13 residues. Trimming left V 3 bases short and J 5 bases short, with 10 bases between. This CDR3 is CASSFVHSETQYF. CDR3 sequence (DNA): TGTGCCAGCAGTTTTGTGCACTCGGAGACCCAGTACTTC.

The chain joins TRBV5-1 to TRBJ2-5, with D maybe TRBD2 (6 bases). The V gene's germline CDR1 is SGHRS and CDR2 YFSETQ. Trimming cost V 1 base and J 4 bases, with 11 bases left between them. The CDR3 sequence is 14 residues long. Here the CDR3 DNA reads TGCGCCAGCAGCTTGCTCGGCGGGGCAGAGACCCAGTACTTC. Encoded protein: CASSLLGGAETQYF.

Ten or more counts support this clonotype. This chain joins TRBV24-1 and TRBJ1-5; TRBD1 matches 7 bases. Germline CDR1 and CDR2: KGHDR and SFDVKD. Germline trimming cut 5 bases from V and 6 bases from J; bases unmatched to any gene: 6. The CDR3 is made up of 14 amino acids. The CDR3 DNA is TGTGCCACCAGTGGCAGACAGGGCGGTCAGCCCCAGCATTTT. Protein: CATSGRQGGQPQHF.

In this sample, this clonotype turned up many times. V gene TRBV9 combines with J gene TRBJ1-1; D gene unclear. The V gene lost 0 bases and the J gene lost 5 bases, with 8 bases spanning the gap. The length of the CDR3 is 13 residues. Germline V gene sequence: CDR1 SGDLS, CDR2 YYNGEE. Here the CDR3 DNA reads TGTGCCAGCAGCGTAGCGGCCAGGACTGAAGCTTTCTTT. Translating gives CASSVAARTEAFF.

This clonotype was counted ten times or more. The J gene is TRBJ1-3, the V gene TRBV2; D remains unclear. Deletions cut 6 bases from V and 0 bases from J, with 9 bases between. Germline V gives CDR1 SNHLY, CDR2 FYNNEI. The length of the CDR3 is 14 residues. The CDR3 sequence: CASRADVSGNTIYF. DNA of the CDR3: TGTGCCAGCAGAGCTGATGTCTCTGGAAACACCATATATTTT. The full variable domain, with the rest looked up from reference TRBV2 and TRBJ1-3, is EPEVTQTPSHQVTQMGQEVILRCVPISNHLYFYWYRQILGQKVEFLVSFYNNEISEKSEIFDDQFSVERPDGSNFTLKIRSTKLEDSAMYFCASRADVSGNTIYFGEGSWLTVV.

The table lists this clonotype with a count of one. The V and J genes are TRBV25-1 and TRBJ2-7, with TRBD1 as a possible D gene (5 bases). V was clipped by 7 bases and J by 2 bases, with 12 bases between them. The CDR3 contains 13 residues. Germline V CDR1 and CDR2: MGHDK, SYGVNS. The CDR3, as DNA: TGTGCCAGCAACCTAGGGGCCCCCTACGAGCAGTACTTC. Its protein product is CASNLGAPYEQYF.

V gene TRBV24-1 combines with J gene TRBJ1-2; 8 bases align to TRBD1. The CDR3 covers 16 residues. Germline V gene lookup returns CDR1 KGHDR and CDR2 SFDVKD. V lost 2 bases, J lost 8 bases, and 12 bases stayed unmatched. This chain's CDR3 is CATSDSGAGGLRGYTF. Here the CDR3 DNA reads TGTGCCACCAGTGATTCAGGGGCAGGGGGCCTTAGGGGCTACACCTTC.

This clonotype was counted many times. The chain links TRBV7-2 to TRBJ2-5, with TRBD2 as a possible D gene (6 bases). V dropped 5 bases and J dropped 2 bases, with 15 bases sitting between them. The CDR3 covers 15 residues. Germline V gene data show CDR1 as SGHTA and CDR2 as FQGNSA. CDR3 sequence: CASSPTLGTQETQYF. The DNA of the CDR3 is TGTGCCAGCAGCCCGACCCTCGGGACTCAAGAGACCCAGTACTTC.

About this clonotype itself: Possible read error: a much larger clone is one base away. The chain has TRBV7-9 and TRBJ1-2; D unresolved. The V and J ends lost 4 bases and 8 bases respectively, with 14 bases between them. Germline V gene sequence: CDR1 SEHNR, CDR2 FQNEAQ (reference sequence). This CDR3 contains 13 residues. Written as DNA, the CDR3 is TGTGCCAGCAGCTGGCTAGAGAACATCGGCTACACCTTC. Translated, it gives CASSWLENIGYTF.

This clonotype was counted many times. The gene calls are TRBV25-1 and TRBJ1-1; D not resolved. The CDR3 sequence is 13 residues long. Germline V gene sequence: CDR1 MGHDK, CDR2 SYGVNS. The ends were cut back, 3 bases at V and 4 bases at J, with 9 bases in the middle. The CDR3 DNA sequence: TGTGCCAGCAGTGATTTCTTGGGCACTGAAGCTTTCTTT. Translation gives CASSDFLGTEAFF. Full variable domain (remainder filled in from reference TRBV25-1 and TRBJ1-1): EADIYQTPRYLVIGTGKKITLECSQTMGHDKMYWYQQDPGMELHLIHYSYGVNSTEKGDLSSESTVSRIRTEHFPLTLESARPSHTSQYLCASSDFLGTEAFFGQGTRLTVV.